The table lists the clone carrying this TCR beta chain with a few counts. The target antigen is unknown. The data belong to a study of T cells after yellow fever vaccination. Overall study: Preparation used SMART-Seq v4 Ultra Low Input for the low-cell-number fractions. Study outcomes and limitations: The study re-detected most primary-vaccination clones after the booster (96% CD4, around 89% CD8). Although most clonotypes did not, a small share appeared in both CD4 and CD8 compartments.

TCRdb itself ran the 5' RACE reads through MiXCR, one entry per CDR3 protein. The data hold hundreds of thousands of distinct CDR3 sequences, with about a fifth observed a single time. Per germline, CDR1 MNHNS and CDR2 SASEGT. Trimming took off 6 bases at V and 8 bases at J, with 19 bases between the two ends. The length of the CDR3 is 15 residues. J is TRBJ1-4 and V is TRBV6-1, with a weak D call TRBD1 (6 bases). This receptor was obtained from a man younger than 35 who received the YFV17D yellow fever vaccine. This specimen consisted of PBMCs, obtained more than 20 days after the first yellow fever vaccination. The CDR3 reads CASSPTGLGHEKLFF. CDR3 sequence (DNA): TGTGCCAGCAGCCCGACAGGCCTAGGTCACGAAAAACTGTTTTTT.